This T cell receptor (beta chain) was sequenced in a study of T cells in Graves' hyperthyroidism and ophthalmopathy (dated by TCRdb to the late 2010s). With regard to the full study: To identify distinguishing TCR V-J signatures, a discovery cohort of about 95 patients was used, comprising fewer than 45 with Graves' ophthalmopathy and around 57 with stable Graves' hyperthyroidism. The roughly 90 discovery patients were divided at random into training and test sets in a 7:3 ratio. Following sampling, methimazole starting at 30 mg daily was given to hyperthyroidism patients, and high-dose intravenous methylprednisolone was given to ophthalmopathy patients. An independent validation cohort of under 20 hyperthyroidism patients and about 15 patients who later progressed to ophthalmopathy tested prospective prediction of ophthalmopathy. According to the paper, TCR Vbeta CDR3 sequencing was carried out on some 140 peripheral blood samples, which came from 40 to 45 ophthalmopathy, roughly 75 hyperthyroidism and roughly 17 progressor patients. Thyroid tissue and blood T-cell repertoires from about six Graves' hyperthyroidism patients were also compared in the study.

Overall results and qualifications from the work: Most expanded thyroid clonotypes (frequency above 0.001) were also detected in blood, suggesting blood repertoires may reflect thyroid immune responses. A 13 V-J signature model separated ophthalmopathy from stable hyperthyroidism, with 87.88% sensitivity and 81.08% specificity in cross-validation and 80%/75% in testing. Sample size was not statistically predetermined, and investigators were not blinded to group allocation. In validation, progression to ophthalmopathy was predicted by the model with roughly 69% sensitivity and 72.22% specificity, a median of about 6 months before onset.

The study excluded patients with uncontrolled infections, other autoimmune diseases, pregnancy or lactation. Diagnoses were based on clinical symptoms, serum thyroxine and TRAb, thyroid ultrasound and orbital computed tomography. Total RNA was extracted with Trizol reagent, and quality was checked on an Agilent 2100 Bioanalyzer. This clonotype was observed at least ten times. No antigen is known for it. Base qualities are missing; no much larger clone stands one base away. Amplification of TCR beta CDR3 regions was carried out from RNA transcripts. The TCR CDR3 was subjected to a first round of RT-PCR using the HTBI primer set and the Qiagen OneStep RT-PCR kit. Libraries were constructed in a second round of multiplex PCR, after which size selection and purification were performed. Sequencing of the libraries was done on an Illumina HiSeq2000 using paired-end 100 bp reads. Per the source publication's procedure: SOAPnuke was used to process the raw data, with reads discarded if the reads contained adapters or uncalled bases, had a mean Phred below 15, or lacked an exact constant-primer or identifier match. COPE v1.2.5 was used to merge high-quality paired reads, and clonotypes were defined as unique nucleotide sequences. Clonotypes were aligned to IMGT TRBV, TRBD and TRBJ reference segments using MiTCR v1.1. The analysis included only V-J combinations with a frequency above 0.0001, which together covered approximately 99% of the repertoires. The TCS score was defined as F50 (clonal expansion) divided by E x V (chaos), with BLOSUM62-based TCRdist calculated between CDR3 peptides within each V-J. Welch's t-statistics and random forest reduced just over 500 V-J features to roughly 13, which were used in a naive Bayes classifier (R e1071). Thyroid-blood repertoire similarity was quantified with the Morisita-Horn index. The public reads were run again by TCRdb, first through fastp at Q25 and then through MiXCR, and only productive beta chains were kept. Each record represents a unique CDR3 protein, reported with the most common genes and DNA among its rows. It is TCRdb's table, rather than the study itself, that gives the V and J calls and clone size. This sample comprises roughly 500,000 distinct CDR3 sequences, about 43% of them detected only once. The ten biggest clones cover about 20% of the sample.

Cut back by 5 bases and 9 bases, the V and J ends lie 10 bases apart. Sequences SEHNR (CDR1) and FQNEAQ (CDR2) are obtained from the germline V gene (reference sequence). From cysteine to phenylalanine, the CDR3 is 11 amino acids long. Only the CDR3 part of the read is kept: 33 bases, read in frame from the first base. The sequence is built from TRBV7-9 and TRBJ2-5; the best D guess is TRBD2, with 6 bases matching. The origin of this receptor is an adult woman with Graves' disease, either hyperthyroidism or ophthalmopathy (not recorded which). The source material was peripheral blood or thyroid tissue (not recorded which). The CDR3 sequence is CASSPTSSQYF. The nucleotide sequence is TGTGCCAGCAGCCCGACTAGTTCCCAGTACTTC.